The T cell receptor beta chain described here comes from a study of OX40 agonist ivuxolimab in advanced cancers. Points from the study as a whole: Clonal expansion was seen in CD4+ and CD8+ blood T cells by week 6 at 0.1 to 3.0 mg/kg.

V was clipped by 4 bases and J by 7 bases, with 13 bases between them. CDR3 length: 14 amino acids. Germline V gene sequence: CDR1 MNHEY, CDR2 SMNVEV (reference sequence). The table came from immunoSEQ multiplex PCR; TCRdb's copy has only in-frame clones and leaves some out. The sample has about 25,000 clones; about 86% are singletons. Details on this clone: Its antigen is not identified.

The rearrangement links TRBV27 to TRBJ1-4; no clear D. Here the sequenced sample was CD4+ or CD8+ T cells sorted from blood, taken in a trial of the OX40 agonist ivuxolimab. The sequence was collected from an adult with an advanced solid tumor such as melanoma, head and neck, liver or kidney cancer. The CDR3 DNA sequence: TGTGCCAGCAGTTATCTACCCGGTAGTGAAAAACTGTTTTTT. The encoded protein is CASSYLPGSEKLFF.